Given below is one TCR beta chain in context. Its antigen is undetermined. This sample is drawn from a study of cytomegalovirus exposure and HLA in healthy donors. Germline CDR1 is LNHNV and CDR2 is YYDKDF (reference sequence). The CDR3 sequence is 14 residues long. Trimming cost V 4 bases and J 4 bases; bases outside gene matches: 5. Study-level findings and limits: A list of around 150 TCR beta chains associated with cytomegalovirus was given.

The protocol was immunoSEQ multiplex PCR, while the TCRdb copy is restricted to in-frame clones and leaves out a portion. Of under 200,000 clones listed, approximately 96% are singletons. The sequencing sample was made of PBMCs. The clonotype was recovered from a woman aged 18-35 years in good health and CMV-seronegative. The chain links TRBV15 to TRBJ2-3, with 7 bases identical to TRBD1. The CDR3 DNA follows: TGTGCCACCAGCACTAGGGGGCGGGCAGATACGCAGTATTTT. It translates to CATSTRGRADTQYF.